This T cell receptor beta chain was recovered during a study of a mutant IDH1 vaccine in newly diagnosed glioma. On the study more broadly: Patients under treatment included about 62% males and around 38% females and had a mean age of around 37 years. Visit timing is recorded as week 35 for V12 and week 47 for V13. Pretreatment consisted of radiotherapy, temozolomide, or both, with most receiving both.

Noted time point: week 35, safety follow-up. In every dose of vaccine, 300 ug of mutant IDH1 20-mer peptide was given alongside topical imiquimod. Assay: immunoSEQ multiplex PCR; the TCRdb copy retains only in-frame clones and omits some. The sample includes about 54,000 clones, roughly nine tenths of them seen just once. A word on this clone: The target antigen is unknown.

Study-wide results and limits: The occurrence of vaccine-induced immune responses was seen in around 94% of patients.

The receptor was derived from a man aged 40-55 years with glioma. The sequencing used PBMCs, collected from a glioma patient whose treatment included an IDH1 peptide vaccine.

The CDR3 sequence: CASLTSGRATRWFF. The CDR3, as DNA: TGTGCCAGCCTGACTAGCGGGAGGGCAACGCGCTGGTTCTTC. This sequence joins TRBV28 and TRBJ2-1; the match to TRBD2 covers 14 bases. This CDR3 contains 14 residues. CDR1 and CDR2 (germline): MDHEN, SYDVKM. J lost 15 bases, V lost 8 bases, and 12 bases had no gene match.